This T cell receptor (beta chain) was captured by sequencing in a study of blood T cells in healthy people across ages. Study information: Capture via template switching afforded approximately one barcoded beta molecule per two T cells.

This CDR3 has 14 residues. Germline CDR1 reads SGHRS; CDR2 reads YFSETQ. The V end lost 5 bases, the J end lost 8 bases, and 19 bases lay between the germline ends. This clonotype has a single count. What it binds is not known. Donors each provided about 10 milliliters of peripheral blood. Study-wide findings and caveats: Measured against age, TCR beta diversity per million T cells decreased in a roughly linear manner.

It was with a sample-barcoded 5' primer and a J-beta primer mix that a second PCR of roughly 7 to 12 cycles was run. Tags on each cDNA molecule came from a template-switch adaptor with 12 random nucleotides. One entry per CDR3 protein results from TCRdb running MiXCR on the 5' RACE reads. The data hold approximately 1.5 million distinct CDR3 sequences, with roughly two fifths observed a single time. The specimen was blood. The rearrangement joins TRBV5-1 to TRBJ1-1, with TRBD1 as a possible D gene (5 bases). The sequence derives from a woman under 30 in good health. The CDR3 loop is CASRGTSGVTEAFF. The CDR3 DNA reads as TGCGCCAGCAGAGGGACTAGCGGGGTGACGGAAGCTTTCTTT. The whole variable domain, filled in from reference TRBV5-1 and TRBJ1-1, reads KAGVTQTPRYLIKTRGQQVTLSCSPISGHRSVSWYQQTPGQGLQFLFEYFSETQRNKGNFPGRFSGRQFSNSRSEMNVSTLELGDSALYLCASRGTSGVTEAFFGQGTRLTVV.